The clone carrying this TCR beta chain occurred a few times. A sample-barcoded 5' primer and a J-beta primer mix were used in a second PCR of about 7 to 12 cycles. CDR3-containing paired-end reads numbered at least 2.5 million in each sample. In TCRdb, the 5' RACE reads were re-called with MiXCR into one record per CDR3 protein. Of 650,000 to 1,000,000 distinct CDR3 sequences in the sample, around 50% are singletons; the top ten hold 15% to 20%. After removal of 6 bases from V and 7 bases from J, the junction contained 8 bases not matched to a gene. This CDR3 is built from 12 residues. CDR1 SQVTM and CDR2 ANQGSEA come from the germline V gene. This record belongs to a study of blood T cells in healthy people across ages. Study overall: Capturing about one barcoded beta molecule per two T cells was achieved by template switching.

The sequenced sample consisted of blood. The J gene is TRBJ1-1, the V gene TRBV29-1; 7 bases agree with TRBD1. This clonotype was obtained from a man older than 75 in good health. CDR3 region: CSVNRGGDEAFF. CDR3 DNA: TGCAGCGTGAACAGGGGAGGTGATGAAGCTTTCTTT.